This T cell receptor (beta chain) was documented in a study of OX40 agonist ivuxolimab in advanced cancers. Study-level information: Partial responses occurred in three patients (one hepatocellular carcinoma, two cutaneous melanoma).

The germline gives CDR1 SGHNT, CDR2 YENEEA. The CDR3 extends over 15 amino acids. After removal of 1 base from V and 7 bases from J, the junction contained 7 bases not matched to a gene. TCRdb's copy holds only in-frame clones and misses some; the assay was immunoSEQ multiplex PCR. The sample records roughly 70,000 clones, around 86% being singletons. This receptor was identified in an adult with an advanced solid tumor such as melanoma, head and neck, liver or kidney cancer. This chain joins TRBV11-3 and TRBJ2-1; 7 positions agree with TRBD2. The material sequenced was CD4+ or CD8+ T cells sorted from blood, taken in a trial of the OX40 agonist ivuxolimab. The chain's CDR3 is CASSLGGSSSNEQFF. The CDR3 nucleotides read TGTGCCAGCAGCTTAGGCGGGAGTTCCTCGAATGAGCAGTTCTTC.